This T cell receptor beta chain was observed in a study of PD-1 blockade in classical Hodgkin lymphoma. Study as a whole: It was nivolumab at 3 mg/kg, given intravenously every 2 weeks, that patients received. Study-wide findings and caveats: By C4D1 there was a significant rise in CD4+ TCR diversity but not in CD8+ TCR diversity. Patients who began taking nivolumab under 1 year after ASCT were left out. Baseline TCR diversity was reportedly lower in newly diagnosed patients than healthy donors.

This clone was observed a few times. What it binds is unknown. Sequenced by immunoSEQ multiplex PCR; TCRdb stores in-frame clones only, minus some. The sample includes some 23,000 clones, approximately 69% seen only once; the top ten take approximately 3.6%. Each and every patient relapsed after autologous stem cell transplantation, and patients got differing brentuximab vedotin exposure. Trimming removed 5 bases from V and 5 bases from J; junction bases left unmatched: 4. The CDR3 loop spans 13 amino acids. Germline values: CDR1 MNHEY, CDR2 SMNVEV (reference sequence). Specimen: peripheral blood mononuclear cells (PBMCs), collected at baseline. The chain combines TRBV27 with TRBJ2-5; 8 bases fit TRBD1. The clonotype comes from a human donor with classical Hodgkin lymphoma. The DNA for the CDR3 is TGTGCCAGCAGTCCAGGGGGCAGTGAGACCCAGTACTTC. It is translated as CASSPGGSETQYF.